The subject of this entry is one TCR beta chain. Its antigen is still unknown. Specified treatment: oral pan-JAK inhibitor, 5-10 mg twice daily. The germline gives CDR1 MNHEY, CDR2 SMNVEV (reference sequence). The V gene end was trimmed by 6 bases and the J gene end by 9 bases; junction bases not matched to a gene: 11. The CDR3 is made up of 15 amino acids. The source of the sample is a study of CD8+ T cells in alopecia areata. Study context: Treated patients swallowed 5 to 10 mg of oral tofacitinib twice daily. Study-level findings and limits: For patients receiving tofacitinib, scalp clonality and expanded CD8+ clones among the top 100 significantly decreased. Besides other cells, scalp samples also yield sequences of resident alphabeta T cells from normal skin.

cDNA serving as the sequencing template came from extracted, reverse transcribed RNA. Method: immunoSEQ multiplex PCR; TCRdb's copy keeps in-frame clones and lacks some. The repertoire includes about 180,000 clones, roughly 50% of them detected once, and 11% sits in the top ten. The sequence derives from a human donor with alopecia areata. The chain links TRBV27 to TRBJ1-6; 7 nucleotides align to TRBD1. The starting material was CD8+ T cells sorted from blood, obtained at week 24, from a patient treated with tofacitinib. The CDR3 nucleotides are TGTGCCAGCAGCCCGGTGTGGCCAGGGGGTTCACCCCTCCACTTT. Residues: CASSPVWPGGSPLHF.